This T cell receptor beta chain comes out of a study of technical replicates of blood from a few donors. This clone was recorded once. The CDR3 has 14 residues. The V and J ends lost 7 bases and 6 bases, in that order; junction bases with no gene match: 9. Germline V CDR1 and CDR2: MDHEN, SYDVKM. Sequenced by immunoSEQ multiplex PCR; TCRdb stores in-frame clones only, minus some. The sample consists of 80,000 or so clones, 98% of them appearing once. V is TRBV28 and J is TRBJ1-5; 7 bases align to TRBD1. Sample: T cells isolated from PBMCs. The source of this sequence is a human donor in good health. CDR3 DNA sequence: TGTGCCAGCAAGGGGGCAGGGGCAGGTCAGCCCCAGCATTTT. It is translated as CASKGAGAGQPQHF.